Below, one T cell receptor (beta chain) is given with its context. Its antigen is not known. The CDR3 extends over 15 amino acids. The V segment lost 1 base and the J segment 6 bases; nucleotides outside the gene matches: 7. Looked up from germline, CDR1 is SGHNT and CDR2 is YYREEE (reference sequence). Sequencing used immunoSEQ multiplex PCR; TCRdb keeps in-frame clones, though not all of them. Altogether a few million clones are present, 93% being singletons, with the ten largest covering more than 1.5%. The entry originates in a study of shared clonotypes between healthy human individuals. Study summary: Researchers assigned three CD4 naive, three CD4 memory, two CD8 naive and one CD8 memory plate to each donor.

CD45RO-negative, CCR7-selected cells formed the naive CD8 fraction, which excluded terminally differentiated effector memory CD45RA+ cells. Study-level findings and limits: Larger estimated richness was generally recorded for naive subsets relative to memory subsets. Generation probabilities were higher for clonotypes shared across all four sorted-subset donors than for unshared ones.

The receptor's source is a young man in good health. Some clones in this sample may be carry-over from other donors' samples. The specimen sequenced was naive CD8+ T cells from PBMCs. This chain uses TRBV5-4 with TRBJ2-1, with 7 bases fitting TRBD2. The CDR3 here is CASSLRREWGNEQFF. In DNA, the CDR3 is TGTGCCAGCAGCTTGCGGCGGGAGTGGGGCAATGAGCAGTTCTTC.